The entry below describes one T cell receptor (beta chain). The antigen is not known. The source of the sample is a study of T cells after posttransplantation cyclophosphamide. General observations from the study: TRB clonality was highly associated with recipient CMV seropositivity and reactivation. TRB overlap between skin or GI tissue T cells and blood was limited. Later blood repertoires were often dominated by clones from the donor CD8+ memory compartment.

J lost 3 bases, V lost 4 bases, and 4 bases had no gene match. The CDR3 covers 13 residues. Germline V lookup: CDR1 SGHRS, CDR2 YFSETQ. The protocol was immunoSEQ multiplex PCR, while the TCRdb copy is restricted to in-frame clones and leaves out a portion. The data hold about 43,000 clones, with less than 95% observed a single time. A marrow graft followed busulfan-fludarabine conditioning, with cyclophosphamide on days +3 and +4. This material consisted of PBMCs, taken about 60 days after allogeneic stem cell transplant with posttransplant cyclophosphamide. The V call is TRBV5-1, the J call TRBJ2-7, with TRBD1 matching over 7 bases. The receptor comes from a male patient between 60 and 69 years old who received an allogeneic stem cell transplant from a related donor and was CMV-positive. Certain T cells may be donor cells from the graft. Here the CDR3 reads CASSDRVIYEQYF. The CDR3 region has the DNA TGCGCCAGCAGCGACAGGGTGATCTACGAGCAGTACTTC.